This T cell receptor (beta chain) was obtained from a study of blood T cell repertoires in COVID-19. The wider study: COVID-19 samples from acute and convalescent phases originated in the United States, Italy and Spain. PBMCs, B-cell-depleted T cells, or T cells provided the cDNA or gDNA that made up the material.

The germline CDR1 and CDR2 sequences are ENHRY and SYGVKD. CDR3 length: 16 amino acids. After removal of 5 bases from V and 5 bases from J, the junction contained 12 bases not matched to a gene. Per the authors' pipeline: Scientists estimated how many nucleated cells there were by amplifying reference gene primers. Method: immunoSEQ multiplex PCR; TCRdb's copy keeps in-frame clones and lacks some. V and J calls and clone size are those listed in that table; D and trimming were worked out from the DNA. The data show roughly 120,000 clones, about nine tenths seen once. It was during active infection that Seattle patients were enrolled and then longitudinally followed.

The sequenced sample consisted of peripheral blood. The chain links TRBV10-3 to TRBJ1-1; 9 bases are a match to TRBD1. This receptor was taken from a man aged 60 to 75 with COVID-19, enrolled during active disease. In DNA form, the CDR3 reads TGTGCCATCAGTCCCTTTCAGACAGGGGGTAGGACTGAAGCTTTCTTT. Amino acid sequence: CAISPFQTGGRTEAFF.